This T cell receptor (beta chain) was documented in a study of OX40 agonist ivuxolimab in advanced cancers. As for the study in general: Intravenous ivuxolimab was administered to patients every 2 weeks at 0.01 to 10 mg/kg. Patients receiving dose escalation had hepatocellular carcinoma, melanoma, renal cell or head and neck cancer. General observations from the study: CD8+ T cells (on average) carried more expanded clones than CD4+ T cells. Clonal expansion was among the lowest in partial responders at 0.1-3.0 mg/kg, especially CD8+.

Comments on this clone: Its cognate antigen is unknown.

Assay used: immunoSEQ multiplex PCR; TCRdb lists only in-frame clones, some missing. The table shows about 44,000 clones, with roughly 80% occurring only once. V shed 0 bases and J shed 3 bases, with 8 bases lying between them. Looked up from germline, CDR1 is WSHSY and CDR2 is SAAADI. The CDR3 length is 14 residues. This specimen consisted of CD4+ or CD8+ T cells sorted from blood, obtained in a trial of the OX40 agonist ivuxolimab. The sequence was collected from an adult with an advanced solid tumor such as melanoma, head and neck, liver or kidney cancer. This chain connects TRBV10-2 to TRBJ1-1; D perhaps matches TRBD1 (5 bases). The CDR3 is CASSESWGYTEAFF. The DNA of the CDR3 is TGCGCCAGCAGTGAGTCGTGGGGGTACACTGAAGCTTTCTTT.